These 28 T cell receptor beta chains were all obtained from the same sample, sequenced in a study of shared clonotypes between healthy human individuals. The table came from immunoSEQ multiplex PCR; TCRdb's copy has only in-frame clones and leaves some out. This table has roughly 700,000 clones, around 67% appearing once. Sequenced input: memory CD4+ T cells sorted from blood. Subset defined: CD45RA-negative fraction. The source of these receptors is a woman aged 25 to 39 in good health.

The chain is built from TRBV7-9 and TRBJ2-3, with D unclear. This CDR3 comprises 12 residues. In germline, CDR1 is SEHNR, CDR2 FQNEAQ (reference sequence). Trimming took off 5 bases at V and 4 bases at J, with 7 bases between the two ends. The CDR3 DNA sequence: TGTGCCAGCAGCCCAGGACCAGATACGCAGTATTTT. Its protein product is CASSPGPDTQYF.

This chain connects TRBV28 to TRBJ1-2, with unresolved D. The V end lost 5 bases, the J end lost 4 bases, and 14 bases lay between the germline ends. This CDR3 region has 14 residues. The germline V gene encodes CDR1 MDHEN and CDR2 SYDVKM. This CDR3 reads CASSPSQDSYGYTF. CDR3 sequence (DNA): TGTGCCAGCAGTCCCTCTCAGGATAGCTATGGCTACACCTTC.

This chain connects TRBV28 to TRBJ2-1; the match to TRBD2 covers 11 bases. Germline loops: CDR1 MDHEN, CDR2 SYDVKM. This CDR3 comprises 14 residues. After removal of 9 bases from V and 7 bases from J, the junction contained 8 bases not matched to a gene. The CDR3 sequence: CASHSGRASNEQFF. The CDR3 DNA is TGTGCCAGTCATAGCGGGAGGGCCTCGAATGAGCAGTTCTTC.

The CDR3 is CASSPRGGGTDTQYF. CDR3 in DNA: TGTGCCAGCAGCCCGCGCGGGGGCGGCACAGATACGCAGTATTTT. V gene TRBV5-4 combines with J gene TRBJ2-3, with D perhaps matching TRBD2 (7 bases). Germline-derived CDR1 and CDR2 are SGHNT and YYREEE (reference sequence). This CDR3 spans 15 amino acids. The V end was cut by 4 bases, the J end by 1 base, with 13 bases between.

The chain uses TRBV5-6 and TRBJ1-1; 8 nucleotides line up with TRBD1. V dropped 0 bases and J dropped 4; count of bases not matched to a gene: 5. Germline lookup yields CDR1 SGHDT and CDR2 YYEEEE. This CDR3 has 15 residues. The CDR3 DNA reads TGTGCCAGCAGCTTGGGGGGACAGGCTTCCACTGAAGCTTTCTTT. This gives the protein CASSLGGQASTEAFF.

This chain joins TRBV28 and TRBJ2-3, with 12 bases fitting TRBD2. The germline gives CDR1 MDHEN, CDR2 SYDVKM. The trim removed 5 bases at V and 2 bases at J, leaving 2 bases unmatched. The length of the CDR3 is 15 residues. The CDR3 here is CASSGLAGYTDTQYF. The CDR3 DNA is TGTGCCAGCAGTGGACTAGCGGGGTACACAGATACGCAGTATTTT.

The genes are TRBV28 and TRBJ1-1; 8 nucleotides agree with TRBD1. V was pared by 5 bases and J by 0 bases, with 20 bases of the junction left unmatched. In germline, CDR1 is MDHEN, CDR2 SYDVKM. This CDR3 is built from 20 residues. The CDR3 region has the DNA TGTGCCAGCAGTACCAGGGACAGGACGTTTAATCCTTGGATGAACACTGAAGCTTTCTTT. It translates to CASSTRDRTFNPWMNTEAFF. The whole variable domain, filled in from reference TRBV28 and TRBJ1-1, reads DVKVTQSSRYLVKRTGEKVFLECVQDMDHENMFWYRQDPGLGLRLIYFSYDVKMKEKGDIPEGYSVSREKKERFSLILESASTNQTSMYLCASSTRDRTFNPWMNTEAFFGQGTRLTVV.

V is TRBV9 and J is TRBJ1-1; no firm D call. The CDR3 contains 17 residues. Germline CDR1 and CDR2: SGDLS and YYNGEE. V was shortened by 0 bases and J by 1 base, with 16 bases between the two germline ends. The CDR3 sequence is CASSVAADWVRNTEAFF. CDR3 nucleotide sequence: TGTGCCAGCAGCGTAGCAGCGGATTGGGTAAGGAACACTGAAGCTTTCTTT. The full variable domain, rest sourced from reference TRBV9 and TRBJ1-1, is DSGVTQTPKHLITATGQRVTLRCSPRSGDLSVYWYQQSLDQGLQFLIQYYNGEERAKGNILERFSAQQFPDLHSELNLSSLELGDSALYFCASSVAADWVRNTEAFFGQGTRLTVV.

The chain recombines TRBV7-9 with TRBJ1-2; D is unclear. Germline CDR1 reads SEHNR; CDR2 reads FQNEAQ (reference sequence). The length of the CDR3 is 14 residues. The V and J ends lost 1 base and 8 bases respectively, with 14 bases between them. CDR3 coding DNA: TGTGCCAGCAGCTTAGATGTGGGGTACTCCGGCTACACCTTC. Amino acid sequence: CASSLDVGYSGYTF.

CDR3 sequence (DNA): TGTGCCAGCAGCCCCCGACTAGCGGGAGTCTACGAGCAGTACTTC. Amino acid sequence: CASSPRLAGVYEQYF. The chain links TRBV7-2 to TRBJ2-7; the match to TRBD2 covers 12 bases. Germline CDR1 reads SGHTA; CDR2 reads FQGNSA. This CDR3 is built from 15 residues. The junction had 5 bases not matched to a gene; V was cut back by 5 bases and J by 3 bases.

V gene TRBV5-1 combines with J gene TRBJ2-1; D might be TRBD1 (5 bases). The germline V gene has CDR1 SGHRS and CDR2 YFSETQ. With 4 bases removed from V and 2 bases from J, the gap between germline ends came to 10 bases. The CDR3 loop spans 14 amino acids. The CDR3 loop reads CASSKQQAYNEQFF. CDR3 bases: TGCGCCAGCAGCAAACAACAGGCCTACAATGAGCAGTTCTTC.

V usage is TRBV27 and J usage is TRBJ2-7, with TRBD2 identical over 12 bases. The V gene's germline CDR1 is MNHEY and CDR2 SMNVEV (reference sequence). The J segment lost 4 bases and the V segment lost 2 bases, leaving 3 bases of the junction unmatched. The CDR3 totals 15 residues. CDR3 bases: TGTGCCAGCAGTTTAAGGACTAGCGGGACTTACGAGCAGTACTTC. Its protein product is CASSLRTSGTYEQYF.

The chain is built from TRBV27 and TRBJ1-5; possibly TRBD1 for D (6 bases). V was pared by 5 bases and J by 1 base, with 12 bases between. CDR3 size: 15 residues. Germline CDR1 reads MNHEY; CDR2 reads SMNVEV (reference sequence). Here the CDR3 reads CASSTHRESNQPQHF. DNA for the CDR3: TGTGCCAGCAGTACTCACAGGGAGAGCAATCAGCCCCAGCATTTT.

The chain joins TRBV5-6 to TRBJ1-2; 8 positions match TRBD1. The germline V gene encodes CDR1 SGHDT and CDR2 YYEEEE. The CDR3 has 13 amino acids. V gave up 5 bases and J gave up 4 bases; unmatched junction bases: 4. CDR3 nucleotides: TGTGCCAGCAGAGAAGACAGGGGCTATGGCTACACCTTC. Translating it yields CASREDRGYGYTF.

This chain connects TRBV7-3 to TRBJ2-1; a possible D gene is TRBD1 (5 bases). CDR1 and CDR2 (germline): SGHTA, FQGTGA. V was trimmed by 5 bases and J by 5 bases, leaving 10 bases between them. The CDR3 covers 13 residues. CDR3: CASSTQGDNEQFF. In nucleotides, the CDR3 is TGTGCCAGCAGCACCCAGGGTGACAATGAGCAGTTCTTC.

Written as DNA, the CDR3 is TGTGCCAGCTCAAGTACTTTCGGGACTAGCGGGGCTCTAGCCAAAAACATTCAGTACTTC. It translates to CASSSTFGTSGALAKNIQYF. The chain carries TRBV18 and TRBJ2-4; 13 bases align to TRBD2. CDR3 size: 20 residues. Trimming at V came to 5 bases and at J to 0 bases, leaving 13 bases not matched to a gene. CDR1 is KGHSH and CDR2 is LQKENI in the germline V gene. The full variable domain, completed using reference TRBV18 and TRBJ2-4, is NAGVMQNPRHLVRRRGQEARLRCSPMKGHSHVYWYRQLPEEGLKFMVYLQKENIIDESGMPKERFSAEFPKEGPSILRIQQVVRGDSAAYFCASSSTFGTSGALAKNIQYFGAGTRLSVL.

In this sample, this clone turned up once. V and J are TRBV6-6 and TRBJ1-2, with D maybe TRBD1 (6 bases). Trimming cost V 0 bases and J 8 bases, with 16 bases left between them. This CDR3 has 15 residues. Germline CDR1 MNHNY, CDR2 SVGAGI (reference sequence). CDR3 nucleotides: TGTGCCAGCAGTTACTCGAATGGGGGGGGCAAAGGCTACACCTTC. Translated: CASSYSNGGGKGYTF.

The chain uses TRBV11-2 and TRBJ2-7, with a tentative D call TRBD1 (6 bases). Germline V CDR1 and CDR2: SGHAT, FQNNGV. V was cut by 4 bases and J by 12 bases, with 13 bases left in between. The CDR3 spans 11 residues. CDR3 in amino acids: CASSSRQAPYF. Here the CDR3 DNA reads TGTGCCAGCAGCTCCCGACAGGCTCCGTACTTC.

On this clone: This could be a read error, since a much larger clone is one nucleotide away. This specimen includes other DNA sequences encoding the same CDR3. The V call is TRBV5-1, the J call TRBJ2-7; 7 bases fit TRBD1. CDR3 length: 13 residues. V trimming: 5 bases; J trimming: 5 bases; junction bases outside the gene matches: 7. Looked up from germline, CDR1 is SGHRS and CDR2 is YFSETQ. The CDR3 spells CASRLKQGHEQYF. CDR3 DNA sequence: TGCGCCAGCAGGCTGAAACAGGGGCACGAGCAGTACTTC. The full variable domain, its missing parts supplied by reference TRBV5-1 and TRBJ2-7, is KAGVTQTPRYLIKTRGQQVTLSCSPISGHRSVSWYQQTPGQGLQFLFEYFSETQRNKGNFPGRFSGRQFSNSRSEMNVSTLELGDSALYLCASRLKQGHEQYFGPGTRLTVT.

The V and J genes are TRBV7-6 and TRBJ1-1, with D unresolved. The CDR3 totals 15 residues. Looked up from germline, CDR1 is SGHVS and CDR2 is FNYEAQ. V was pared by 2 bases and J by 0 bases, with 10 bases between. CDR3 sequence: CASSLRSGMNTEAFF. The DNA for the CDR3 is TGTGCCAGCAGCTTACGGTCGGGTATGAACACTGAAGCTTTCTTT.

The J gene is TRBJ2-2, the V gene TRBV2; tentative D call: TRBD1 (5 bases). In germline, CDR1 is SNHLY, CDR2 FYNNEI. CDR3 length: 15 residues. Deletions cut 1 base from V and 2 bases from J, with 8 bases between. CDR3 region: CASSEGGANTGELFF. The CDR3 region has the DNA TGTGCCAGCAGTGAAGGTGGGGCAAACACCGGGGAGCTGTTTTTT.

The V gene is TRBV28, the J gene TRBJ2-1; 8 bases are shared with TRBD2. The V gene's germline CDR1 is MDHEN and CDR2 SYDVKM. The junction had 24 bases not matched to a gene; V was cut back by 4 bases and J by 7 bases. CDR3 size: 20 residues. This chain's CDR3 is CASSSKQVSRASGSSNEQFF. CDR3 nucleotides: TGTGCCAGCAGTTCGAAACAGGTCTCCCGGGCTAGCGGGTCGAGTAATGAGCAGTTCTTC.

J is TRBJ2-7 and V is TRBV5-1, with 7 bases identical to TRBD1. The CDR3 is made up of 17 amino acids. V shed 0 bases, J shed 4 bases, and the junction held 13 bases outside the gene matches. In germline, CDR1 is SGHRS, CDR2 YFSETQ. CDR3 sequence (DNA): TGCGCCAGCAGCTTGGCCCATCGCAAGGGGGCTGGTTACGAGCAGTACTTC. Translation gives CASSLAHRKGAGYEQYF.

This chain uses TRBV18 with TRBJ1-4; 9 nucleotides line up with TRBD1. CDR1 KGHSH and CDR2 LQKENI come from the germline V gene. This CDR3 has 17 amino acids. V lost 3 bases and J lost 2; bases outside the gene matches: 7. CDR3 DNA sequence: TGTGCCAGCTCACCGCAACAGGGGGCGAGCACTAATGAAAAACTGTTTTTT. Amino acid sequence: CASSPQQGASTNEKLFF.

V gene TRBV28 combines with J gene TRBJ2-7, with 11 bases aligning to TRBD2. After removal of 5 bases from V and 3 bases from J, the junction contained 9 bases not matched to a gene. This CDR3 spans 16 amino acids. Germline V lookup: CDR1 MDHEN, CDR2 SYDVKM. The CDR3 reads CASSAPTSGSFYEQYF. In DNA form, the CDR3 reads TGTGCCAGCAGTGCCCCCACTAGCGGGAGCTTCTACGAGCAGTACTTC.

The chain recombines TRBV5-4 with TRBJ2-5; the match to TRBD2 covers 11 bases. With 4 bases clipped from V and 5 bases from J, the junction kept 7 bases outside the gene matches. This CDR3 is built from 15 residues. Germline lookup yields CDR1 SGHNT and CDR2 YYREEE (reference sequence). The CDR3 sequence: CASSGQLAGVETQYF. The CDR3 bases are TGTGCCAGCAGCGGTCAACTAGCGGGAGTTGAGACCCAGTACTTC.

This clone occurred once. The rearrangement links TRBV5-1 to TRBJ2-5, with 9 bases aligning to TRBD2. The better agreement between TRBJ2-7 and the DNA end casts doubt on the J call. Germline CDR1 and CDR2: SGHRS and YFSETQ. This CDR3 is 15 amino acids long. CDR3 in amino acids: CASSSGLALSYEQYF. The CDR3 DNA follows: TGCGCCAGCAGCTCTGGACTAGCGCTGTCCTACGAGCAGTACTTC.

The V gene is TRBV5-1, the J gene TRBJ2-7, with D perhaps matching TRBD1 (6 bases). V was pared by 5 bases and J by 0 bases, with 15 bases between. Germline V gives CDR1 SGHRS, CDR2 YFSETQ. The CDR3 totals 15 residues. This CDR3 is CASSKGQINSYEQYF. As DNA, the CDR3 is TGCGCCAGCAGTAAAGGACAGATTAACTCCTACGAGCAGTACTTC.